This TCR beta chain was observed in a study of cytomegalovirus exposure and HLA in healthy donors. Amplification used 60 Vbeta primers and 13 Jbeta primers. TCRdb's table, derived via immunoSEQ multiplex PCR, lists solely in-frame clones and lacks some. The table includes some 98,000 clones, over 80% detected once. The TCR originated in a female donor in good health and CMV-seropositive. Sequencing was done on a sample of PBMCs.

CDR3 sequence (DNA): TGTGCCAGCTCACCGGACAGGGGGCCGGGAGAGACCCAGTACTTC. Translated: CASSPDRGPGETQYF. The chain joins TRBV18 to TRBJ2-5; 11 nucleotides line up with TRBD1. The germline CDR1 and CDR2 sequences are KGHSH and LQKENI. The CDR3 is made up of 15 amino acids. V trimming: 3 bases; J trimming: 4 bases; junction bases outside the gene matches: 4.